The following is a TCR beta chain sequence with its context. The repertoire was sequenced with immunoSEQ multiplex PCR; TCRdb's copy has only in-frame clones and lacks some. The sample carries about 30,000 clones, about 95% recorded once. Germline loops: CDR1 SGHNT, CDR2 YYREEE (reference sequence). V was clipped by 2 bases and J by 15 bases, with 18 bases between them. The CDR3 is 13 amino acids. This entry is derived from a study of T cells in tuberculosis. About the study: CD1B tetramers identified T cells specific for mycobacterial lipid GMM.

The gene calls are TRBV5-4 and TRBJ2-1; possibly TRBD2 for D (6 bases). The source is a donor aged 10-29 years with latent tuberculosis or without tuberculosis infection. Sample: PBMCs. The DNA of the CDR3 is TGTGCCAGCAGCTTAGCGGGCGAAGGGTCTCCGTTCTTC. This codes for CASSLAGEGSPFF.